The present T cell receptor (beta chain) was sequenced within a study of T cell responses to AZD1222 COVID-19 vaccine. As to this clone: Its cognate antigen is unknown.

Clones were sequenced by immunoSEQ multiplex PCR, and TCRdb holds only the in-frame ones, with some missing. Here the sample spans approximately 140,000 clones, approximately 90% being singletons. Notes on the study in general: Among the donors, most were white British and more were female, and clonal diversity was possibly underestimated.

The CDR3 has 15 residues. Germline assignment: CDR1 MGHRA and CDR2 YSYEKL. Trimming at V came to 4 bases and at J to 6 bases, leaving 2 bases not matched to a gene. This sequence joins TRBV4-1 and TRBJ2-1; 14 nucleotides align to TRBD2. This clonotype was obtained from an adult in good health. Sequences were derived from peripheral blood, sampled on day 0 of MenACWY control vaccination. CDR3 in amino acids: CASSRGTSGSNEQFF. The CDR3 bases are TGCGCCAGCAGCCGCGGGACTAGCGGGAGCAATGAGCAGTTCTTC.